A single sample is the source of the 20 T cell receptor beta chains below, sequenced in a study of Graves' ophthalmopathy and Graves' hyperthyroidism. Transcripts of RNA were the source for amplifying TCR beta CDR3 regions. First-round RT-PCR employed HTBI primers, with a second-round multiplex PCR after it. TCRdb reprocessed the multiplex PCR reads via MiXCR and lists one record per CDR3 protein. The sample records 450,000 or so distinct CDR3 sequences, approximately 15% being singletons. The sequenced material came from blood. Receptors originate from a woman under 40 with Graves' ophthalmopathy.

This clonotype was picked up one time. The CDR3 region has the DNA TGTGCCAGCAGCGGGGACAGGGAGATTGACGAGCAGTACTTC. It yields the protein CASSGDREIDEQYF. V usage is TRBV9 and J usage is TRBJ2-7; TRBD1 agrees at 9 bases. V gave up 3 bases and J gave up 5 bases; unmatched junction bases: 6. Per germline, CDR1 SGDLS and CDR2 YYNGEE. This CDR3 is built from 14 residues.

The table lists this clonotype with a few counts. The V and J genes are TRBV24-1 and TRBJ1-2, with TRBD1 as a possible D gene (5 bases). The CDR3 extends over 13 amino acids. The germline V gene encodes CDR1 KGHDR and CDR2 SFDVKD. The ends were cut back, 9 bases at V and 2 bases at J, with 12 bases in the middle. CDR3 amino acids: CATRGGPNYGYTF. CDR3 in DNA: TGTGCCACCCGGGGGGGACCGAACTATGGCTACACCTTC.

A few counts support this clonotype. The CDR3 region has the DNA TGTGCCAGCAGCTTATCGGCGGGGGAGGGAGCCTATGGCTACACCTTC. It encodes CASSLSAGEGAYGYTF. The chain joins TRBV11-1 to TRBJ1-2; perhaps TRBD1 as D (5 bases). This CDR3 comprises 16 residues. The germline V gene has CDR1 SGHAT and CDR2 FQDESV (reference sequence). V was pared by 2 bases and J by 4 bases, with 17 bases between.

This clonotype occurred many times. The J gene is TRBJ2-7, the V gene TRBV7-2; 13 positions match TRBD2. The CDR3 has 16 amino acids. Trimming removed 3 bases from V and 3 bases from J; junction bases left unmatched: 5. Germline V CDR1 and CDR2: SGHTA, FQGNSA. The CDR3 reads CASSFAGTSGIYEQYF. CDR3 sequence (DNA): TGTGCCAGCAGCTTCGCCGGGACTAGCGGGATCTACGAGCAGTACTTC. Full variable domain (missing parts from reference TRBV7-2 and TRBJ2-7): GAGVSQSPSNKVTEKGKDVELRCDPISGHTALYWYRQSLGQGLEFLIYFQGNSAPDKSGLPSDRFSAERTGGSVSTLTIQRTQQEDSAVYLCASSFAGTSGIYEQYFGPGTRLTVT.

This clonotype was counted at least ten times. J is TRBJ2-7 and V is TRBV19; the D is unclear. Trimming pared 3 bases from V and 3 bases from J, leaving 12 bases between. From germline, CDR1 is LNHDA and CDR2 SQIVND (reference sequence). This CDR3 is 14 amino acids long. The CDR3 nucleotides are TGTGCCAGTAGTATTGGTCTACCGATCTACGAGCAGTACTTC. It encodes CASSIGLPIYEQYF.

This clonotype was seen repeatedly, ten times or more. The chain employs TRBV29-1 and TRBJ2-2, with 13 bases fitting TRBD2. This CDR3 is built from 16 residues. Germline CDR1 reads SQVTM; CDR2 reads ANQGSEA. The V gene end was trimmed by 6 bases and the J gene end by 0 bases; junction bases not matched to a gene: 4. CDR3 sequence: CSVKGLAGSNTGELFF. The CDR3 coding sequence is TGCAGCGTGAAGGGACTAGCGGGATCGAACACCGGGGAGCTGTTTTTT.

This clonotype turned up a few times. The rearrangement joins TRBV6-2 or TRBV6-3 to TRBJ2-5, with 7 bases identical to TRBD2. The V gene end was trimmed by 5 bases and the J gene end by 1 base; junction bases not matched to a gene: 10. The CDR3 is 16 residues long. Germline V CDR1 and CDR2: MNHEY, SVGEGT. The CDR3, as DNA: TGTGCCAGCAGTCGCTACCTAGCGGTCCCCCAAGAGACCCAGTACTTC. Translating it yields CASSRYLAVPQETQYF.

The chain carries TRBV3-1 and TRBJ1-5; D remains unclear. In germline, CDR1 is LGHDT, CDR2 YNNKEL (reference sequence). The V end lost 0 bases, the J end lost 4 bases, and 10 bases lay between the germline ends. The CDR3 is made up of 15 amino acids. The CDR3 DNA is TGTGCCAGCAGCCAAGATTTGAAGGGAAATCAGCCCCAGCATTTT. Translating gives CASSQDLKGNQPQHF.

This clonotype was picked up many times. The chain uses TRBV2 and TRBJ2-7; the D gene is possibly TRBD1 (6 bases). V lost 6 bases to trimming and J lost 1 base, with 28 bases between them. Per germline, CDR1 SNHLY and CDR2 FYNNEI. This CDR3 is 19 amino acids long. This CDR3 reads CASRKTTVGGGARSYEQYF. In DNA, the CDR3 is TGTGCCAGCAGAAAAACGACAGTGGGTGGGGGCGCGAGATCCTACGAGCAGTACTTC.

V and J are TRBV20-1 and TRBJ2-2, with 7 bases matching TRBD1. The CDR3 extends over 13 amino acids. Trimming removed 5 bases from V and 2 bases from J; junction bases left unmatched: 2. Germline loops: CDR1 DFQATT, CDR2 SNEGSKA (reference sequence). The CDR3 DNA sequence: TGCAGTGCTGGGACAGTAAACACCGGGGAGCTGTTTTTT. It yields the protein CSAGTVNTGELFF.

This clonotype was detected many times. This sequence joins TRBV28 and TRBJ1-2; 8 bases agree with TRBD1. J was trimmed by 6 bases and V by 7 bases; bases with no gene match: 7. CDR3 length: 13 amino acids. Germline V gene data show CDR1 as MDHEN and CDR2 as SYDVKM. CDR3: CASTQGTGDGYTF. The CDR3 nucleotides read TGTGCCAGCACCCAGGGGACAGGCGATGGCTACACCTTC.

The sample holds many counts of this clonotype. The genes are TRBV19 and TRBJ1-1; TRBD1 might be the D (6 bases). The V end was cut by 3 bases, the J end by 4 bases, with 12 bases between. Germline V lookup: CDR1 LNHDA, CDR2 SQIVND (reference sequence). The CDR3 covers 14 residues. The CDR3 DNA reads TGTGCCAGTAGTATCACAGGGTTGAGCACTGAAGCTTTCTTT. Its translation: CASSITGLSTEAFF.

The chain combines TRBV6-2 or TRBV6-3 with TRBJ1-2, with 8 bases lining up with TRBD1. The CDR3 contains 14 residues. Losses at the gene ends were 7 bases for V and 2 bases for J; bases not matched to a gene: 6. Germline CDR1 and CDR2: MNHEY and SVGEGT. Here the CDR3 reads CASIRDRRNYGYTF. The DNA of the CDR3 is TGTGCCAGCATCAGGGACAGGCGAAACTATGGCTACACCTTC.

The table lists this clonotype with many counts. The genes are TRBV2 and TRBJ2-5; TRBD1 matches at 9 bases. The J segment lost 7 bases and the V segment lost 6 bases, leaving 6 bases of the junction unmatched. CDR3 length: 13 residues. CDR1 is SNHLY, CDR2 FYNNEI, per germline. This CDR3 reads CASRPDRGVTQYF. The CDR3 nucleotides are TGTGCCAGCAGACCAGACAGGGGGGTGACCCAGTACTTC.

This clonotype was seen at least ten times. This rearrangement joins TRBV9 to TRBJ2-7, with TRBD1 as a possible D gene (6 bases). V was clipped by 3 bases and J by 2 bases, with 15 bases between them. Germline lookup yields CDR1 SGDLS and CDR2 YYNGEE. This CDR3 spans 15 amino acids. CDR3 loop: CASSGAGTRPYEQYF. The CDR3 DNA reads TGTGCCAGCAGCGGAGCCGGGACACGACCCTACGAGCAGTACTTC.

This clonotype has at least ten counts. The genes are TRBV6-1 and TRBJ1-3; no definite D call. The V end lost 10 bases, the J end lost 0 bases, and 10 bases lay between the germline ends. Looked up from germline, CDR1 is MNHNS and CDR2 is SASEGT. CDR3 length equals 13 residues. CDR3: CATVQSSGNTIYF. CDR3 sequence (DNA): TGTGCCACCGTCCAGAGCTCTGGAAACACCATATATTTT.

This clonotype has just a few counts. The J gene is TRBJ2-5, the V gene TRBV7-2; TRBD2 matches at 10 bases. CDR3 length: 16 residues. J was trimmed by 2 bases and V by 2 bases; bases with no gene match: 5. Per the germline V gene, CDR1 is SGHTA and CDR2 is FQGNSA. The CDR3 here is CASSLPLAGVQETQYF. For the CDR3, the DNA is TGTGCCAGCAGCTTACCTCTAGCGGGGGTTCAAGAGACCCAGTACTTC.

This clonotype was observed many times. The chain employs TRBV19 and TRBJ1-1; D gene unclear. CDR3 size: 14 residues. V was clipped by 5 bases and J by 1 base, with 11 bases between them. Per germline, CDR1 LNHDA and CDR2 SQIVND (reference sequence). CDR3 amino acids: CASSVGIKNTEAFF. Written as DNA, the CDR3 is TGTGCCAGTAGTGTCGGGATCAAGAACACTGAAGCTTTCTTT.

The chain has TRBV7-9 and TRBJ1-5; the D is unclear. V gave up 4 bases and J gave up 3 bases, with 10 bases separating them. The CDR3 totals 14 residues. CDR1 SEHNR and CDR2 FQNEAQ come from the germline V gene (reference sequence). The CDR3 coding sequence is TGTGCCAGCAGCTCCCATTCTGTCAATCAGCCCCAGCATTTT. Residues: CASSSHSVNQPQHF.

The table lists this clonotype with a few counts. The chain couples TRBV6-2 or TRBV6-3 to TRBJ1-2, with a weak D call TRBD1 (6 bases). The CDR3 is made up of 14 amino acids. Germline V gene lookup returns CDR1 MNHEY and CDR2 SVGEGT. The germline V and J ends were trimmed by 4 bases and 2 bases, with 11 bases remaining between them. The CDR3 DNA sequence: TGTGCCAGCAGTTCGGGGGCACTAAACTATGGCTACACCTTC. As protein: CASSSGALNYGYTF.